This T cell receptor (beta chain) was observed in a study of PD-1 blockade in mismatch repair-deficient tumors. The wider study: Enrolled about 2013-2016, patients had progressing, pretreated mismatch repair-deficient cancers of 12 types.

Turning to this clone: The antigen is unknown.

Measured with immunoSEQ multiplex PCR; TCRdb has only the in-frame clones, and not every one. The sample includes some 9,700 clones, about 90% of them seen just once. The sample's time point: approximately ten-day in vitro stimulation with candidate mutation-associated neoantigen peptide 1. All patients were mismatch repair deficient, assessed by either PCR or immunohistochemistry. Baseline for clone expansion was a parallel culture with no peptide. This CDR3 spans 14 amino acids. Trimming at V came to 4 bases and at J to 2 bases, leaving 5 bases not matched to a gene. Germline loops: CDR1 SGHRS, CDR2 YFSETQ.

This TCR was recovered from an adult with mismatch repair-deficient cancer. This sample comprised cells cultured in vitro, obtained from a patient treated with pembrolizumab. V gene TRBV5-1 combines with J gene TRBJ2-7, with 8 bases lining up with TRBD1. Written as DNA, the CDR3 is TGCGCCAGCAGCCACAGGGACAGGCCCTACGAGCAGTACTTC. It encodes CASSHRDRPYEQYF. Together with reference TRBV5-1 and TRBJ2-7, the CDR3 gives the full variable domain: KAGVTQTPRYLIKTRGQQVTLSCSPISGHRSVSWYQQTPGQGLQFLFEYFSETQRNKGNFPGRFSGRQFSNSRSEMNVSTLELGDSALYLCASSHRDRPYEQYFGPGTRLTVT.